The clone carrying this T cell receptor beta chain was observed a single time. Its antigen is not known. This entry is derived from a study of OX40 agonist ivuxolimab in advanced cancers. TCRdb's table, derived via immunoSEQ multiplex PCR, lists solely in-frame clones and lacks some. Of some 87,000 clones listed, 94% are singletons. Findings of the study overall: The average count of expanded clones was higher among CD8+ T cells than among CD4+. Partial responders treated at 0.1-3.0 mg/kg exhibited clonal expansion among the lowest measured.

The sequences come from CD4+ or CD8+ T cells sorted from blood, collected in a trial of the OX40 agonist ivuxolimab. This clonotype was obtained from an adult with an advanced solid tumor such as melanoma, head and neck, liver or kidney cancer.

The CDR3 DNA reads TGTGCCTGGAGTGCCGGCTCAGGGCCCAATAATTCACCCCTCCACTTT. Its translation is CAWSAGSGPNNSPLHF. V usage is TRBV30 and J usage is TRBJ1-6; D might be TRBD1 (5 bases). The CDR3 loop spans 16 amino acids. Germline V gene data show CDR1 as GTSNPN and CDR2 as SVGIG (reference sequence). Trimming left V 1 base short and J 5 bases short, with 15 bases between.